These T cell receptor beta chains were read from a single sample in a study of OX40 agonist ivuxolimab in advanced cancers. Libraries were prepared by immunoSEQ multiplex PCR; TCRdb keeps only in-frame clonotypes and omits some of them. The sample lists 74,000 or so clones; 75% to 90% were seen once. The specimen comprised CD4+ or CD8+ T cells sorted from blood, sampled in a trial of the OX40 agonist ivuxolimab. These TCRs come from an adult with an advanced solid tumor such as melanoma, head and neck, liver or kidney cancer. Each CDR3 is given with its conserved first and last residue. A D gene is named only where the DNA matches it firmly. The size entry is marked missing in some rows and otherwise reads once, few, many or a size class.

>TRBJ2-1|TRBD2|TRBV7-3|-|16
CASSSLAGGPYNEQFF
TGTGCCAGCAGCTCCCTGGCGGGGGGGCCCTACAATGAGCAGTTCTTC
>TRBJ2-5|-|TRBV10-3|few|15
CAISRSTRDQETQYF
TGTGCCATCAGCCGATCGACTAGAGACCAAGAGACCCAGTACTTC
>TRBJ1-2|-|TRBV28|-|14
CASSTGGVAYGYTF
TGTGCCAGCAGCACCGGAGGGGTCGCCTATGGCTACACCTTC
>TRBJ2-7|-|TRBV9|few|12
CASGQGIYEQYF
TGTGCCAGCGGTCAGGGGATTTACGAGCAGTACTTC
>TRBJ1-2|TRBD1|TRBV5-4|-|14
CASSLRTGNYGYTF
TGTGCCAGCAGCTTGCGGACAGGGAACTATGGCTACACCTTC
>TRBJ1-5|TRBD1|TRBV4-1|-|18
CASSQEGRQGGNNQPQHF
TGCGCCAGCAGCCAAGAAGGACGGCAGGGGGGAAACAATCAGCCCCAGCATTTT
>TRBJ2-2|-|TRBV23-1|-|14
CASSQKGNTGELFF
TGCGCCAGCAGTCAGAAGGGGAACACCGGGGAGCTGTTTTTT
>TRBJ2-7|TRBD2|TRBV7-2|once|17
CASTRGATSGSSYEQYF
TGTGCCAGCACCCGAGGGGCGACTAGCGGGAGCTCCTACGAGCAATACTTC
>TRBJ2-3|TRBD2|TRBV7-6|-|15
CASSSFSGDRDTQYF
TGTGCCAGCAGCTCCTTTAGCGGGGACCGAGATACGCAGTATTTT
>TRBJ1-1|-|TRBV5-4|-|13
CASSLGGLREAFF
TGTGCCAGCAGCTTGGGGGGACTCCGCGAAGCTTTCTTT
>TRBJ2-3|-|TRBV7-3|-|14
CASSLDGSTDTQYF
TGTGCCAGCAGCTTAGACGGTAGCACAGATACGCAGTATTTT
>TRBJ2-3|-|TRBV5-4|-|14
CASSLRGTTDTQYF
TGTGCCAGCAGCTTGAGAGGAACTACAGATACGCAGTATTTT
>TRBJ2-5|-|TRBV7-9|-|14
CASSLDLREETQYF
TGTGCCAGCAGCTTAGATCTCCGGGAAGAGACCCAGTACTTC
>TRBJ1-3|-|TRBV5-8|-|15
CASSLDQGRGNTIYF
TGTGCCAGCAGCCTGGACCAGGGGAGGGGAAACACCATATATTTT
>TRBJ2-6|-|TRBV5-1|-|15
CASSLQLSGANVLTF
TGCGCCAGCAGCTTGCAGCTCTCTGGGGCCAACGTCCTGACTTTC
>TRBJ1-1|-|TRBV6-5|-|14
CASLTGWMNTEAFF
TGTGCCAGCCTTACAGGGTGGATGAACACTGAAGCTTTCTTT
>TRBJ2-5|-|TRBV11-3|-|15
CASSLGTGQEETQYF
TGTGCCAGCAGCTTAGGGACGGGGCAGGAAGAGACCCAGTACTTC
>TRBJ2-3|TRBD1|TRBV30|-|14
CAWVRTGGTDTQYF
TGTGCCTGGGTCCGGACAGGGGGCACAGATACGCAGTATTTT
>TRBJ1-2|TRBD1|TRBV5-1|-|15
CASRRGQVGGYGYTF
TGCGCCAGCAGACGAGGACAGGTCGGCGGCTATGGCTACACCTTC
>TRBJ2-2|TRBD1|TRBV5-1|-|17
CASSPEGYRGLTGELFF
TGCGCCAGCAGCCCGGAGGGTTACAGGGGGCTTACCGGGGAGCTGTTTTTT
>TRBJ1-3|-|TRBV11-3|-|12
CASSLNGNTIYF
TGTGCCAGCAGCTTAAACGGAAACACCATATATTTT
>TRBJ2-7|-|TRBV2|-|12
CASSDGPYEQYF
TGTGCCAGCAGTGACGGTCCCTACGAGCAGTACTTC
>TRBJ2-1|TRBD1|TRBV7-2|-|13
CASRYDRDSEQFF
TGTGCCAGCAGGTATGACAGGGATTCTGAGCAGTTCTTC
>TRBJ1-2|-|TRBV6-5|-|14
CASSYIGQTYGYTF
TGTGCCAGCAGTTATATTGGGCAGACATATGGCTACACCTTC
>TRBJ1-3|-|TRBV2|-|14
CASSERSGRNTIYF
TGTGCCAGCAGTGAAAGGTCAGGGAGAAACACCATATATTTT
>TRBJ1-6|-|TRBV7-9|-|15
CASSLGGTPSPPLHF
TGTGCCAGCAGCTTAGGGGGAACCCCCTCCCCACCCCTCCACTTT
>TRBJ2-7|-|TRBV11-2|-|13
CASSPRWGYEQYF
TGTGCCAGCAGCCCAAGGTGGGGCTACGAGCAGTACTTC